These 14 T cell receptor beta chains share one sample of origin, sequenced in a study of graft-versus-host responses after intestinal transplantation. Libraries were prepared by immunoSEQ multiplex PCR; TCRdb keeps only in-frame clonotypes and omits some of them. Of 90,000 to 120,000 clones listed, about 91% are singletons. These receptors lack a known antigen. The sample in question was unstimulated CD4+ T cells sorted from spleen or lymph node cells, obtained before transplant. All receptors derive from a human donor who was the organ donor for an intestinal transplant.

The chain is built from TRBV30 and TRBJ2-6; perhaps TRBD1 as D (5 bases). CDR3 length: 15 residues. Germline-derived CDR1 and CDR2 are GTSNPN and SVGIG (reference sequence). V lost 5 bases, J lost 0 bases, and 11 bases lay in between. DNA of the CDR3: TGTGCCTGGGGACATGCGAGCTCTGGGGCCAACGTCCTGACTTTC. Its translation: CAWGHASSGANVLTF.

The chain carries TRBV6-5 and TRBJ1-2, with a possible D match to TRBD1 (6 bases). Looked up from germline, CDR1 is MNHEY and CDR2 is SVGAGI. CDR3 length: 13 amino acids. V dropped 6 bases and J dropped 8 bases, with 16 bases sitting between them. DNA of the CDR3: TGTGCCAGCAGCACTGGACAGCCTCGGGGCTACACCTTC. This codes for CASSTGQPRGYTF.

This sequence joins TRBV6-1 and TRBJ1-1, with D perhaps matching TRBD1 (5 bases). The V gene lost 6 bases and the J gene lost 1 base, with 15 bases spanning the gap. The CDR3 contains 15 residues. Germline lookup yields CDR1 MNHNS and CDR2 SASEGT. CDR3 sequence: CASRSRWGRNTEAFF. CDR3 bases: TGTGCCAGCAGGTCCAGGTGGGGACGGAACACTGAAGCTTTCTTT.

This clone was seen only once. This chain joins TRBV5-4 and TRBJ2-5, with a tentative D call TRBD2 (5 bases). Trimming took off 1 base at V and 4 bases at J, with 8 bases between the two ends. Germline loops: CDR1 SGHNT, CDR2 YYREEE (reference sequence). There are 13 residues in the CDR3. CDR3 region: CASSLKGVETQYF. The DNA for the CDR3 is TGTGCCAGCAGCTTGAAGGGAGTAGAGACCCAGTACTTC.

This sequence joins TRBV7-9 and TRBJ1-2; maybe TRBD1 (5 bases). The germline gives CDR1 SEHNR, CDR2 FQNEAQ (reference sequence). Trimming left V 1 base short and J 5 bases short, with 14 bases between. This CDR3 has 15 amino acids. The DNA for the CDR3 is TGTGCCAGCAGCTTAGGGGAGGGGTACGGATATGGCTACACCTTC. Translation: CASSLGEGYGYGYTF. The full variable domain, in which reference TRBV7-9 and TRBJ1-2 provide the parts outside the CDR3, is DTGVSQNPRHKITKRGQNVTFRCDPISEHNRLYWYRQTLGQGPEFLTYFQNEAQLEKSRLLSDRFSAERPKGSFSTLEIQRTEQGDSAMYLCASSLGEGYGYGYTFGSGTRLTVV.

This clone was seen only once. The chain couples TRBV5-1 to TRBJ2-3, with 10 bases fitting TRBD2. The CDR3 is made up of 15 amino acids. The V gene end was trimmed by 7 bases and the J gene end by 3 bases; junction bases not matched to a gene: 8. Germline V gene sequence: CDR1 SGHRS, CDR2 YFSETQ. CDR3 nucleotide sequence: TGCGCCAGCGGCCTAGGGACTAGCGAGACAGATACGCAGTATTTT. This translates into CASGLGTSETDTQYF.

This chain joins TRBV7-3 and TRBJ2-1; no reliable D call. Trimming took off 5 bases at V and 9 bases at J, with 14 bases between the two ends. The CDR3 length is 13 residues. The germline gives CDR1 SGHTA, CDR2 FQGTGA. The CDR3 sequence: CASSPHIAGEQFF. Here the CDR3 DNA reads TGTGCCAGCAGCCCGCACATCGCAGGTGAGCAGTTCTTC.

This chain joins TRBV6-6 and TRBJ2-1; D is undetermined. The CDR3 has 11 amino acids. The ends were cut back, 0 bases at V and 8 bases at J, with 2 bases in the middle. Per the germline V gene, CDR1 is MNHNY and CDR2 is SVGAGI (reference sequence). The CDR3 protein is CASSYSYEQFF. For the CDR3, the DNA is TGTGCCAGCAGTTACTCCTATGAGCAGTTCTTC.

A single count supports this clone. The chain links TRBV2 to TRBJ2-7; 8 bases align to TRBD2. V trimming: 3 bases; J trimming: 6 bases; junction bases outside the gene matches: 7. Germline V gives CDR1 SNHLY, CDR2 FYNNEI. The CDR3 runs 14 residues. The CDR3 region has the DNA TGTGCCAGCAGTGAGAACGGGAGGGGAGGCGAGCAGTACTTC. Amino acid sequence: CASSENGRGGEQYF.

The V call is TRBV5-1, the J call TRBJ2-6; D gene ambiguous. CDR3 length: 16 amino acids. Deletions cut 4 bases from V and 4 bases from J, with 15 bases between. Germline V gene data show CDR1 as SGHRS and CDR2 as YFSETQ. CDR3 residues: CASSQAGRSGANVLTF. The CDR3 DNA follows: TGCGCCAGCAGCCAGGCCGGACGAAGCGGGGCCAACGTCCTGACTTTC.

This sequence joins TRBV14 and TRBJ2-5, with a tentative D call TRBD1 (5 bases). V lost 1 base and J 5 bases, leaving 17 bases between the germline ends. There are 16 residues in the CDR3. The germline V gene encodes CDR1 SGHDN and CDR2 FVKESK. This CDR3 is CASSQGIRALGETQYF. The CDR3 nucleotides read TGTGCCAGCAGCCAAGGAATCAGGGCCCTTGGGGAGACCCAGTACTTC.

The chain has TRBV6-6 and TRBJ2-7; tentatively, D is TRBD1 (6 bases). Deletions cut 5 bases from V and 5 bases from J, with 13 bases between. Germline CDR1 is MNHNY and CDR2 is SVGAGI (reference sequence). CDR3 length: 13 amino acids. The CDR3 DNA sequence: TGTGCCAGCAGTAGGGGACACGGCGACGAGCAGTACTTC. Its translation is CASSRGHGDEQYF.

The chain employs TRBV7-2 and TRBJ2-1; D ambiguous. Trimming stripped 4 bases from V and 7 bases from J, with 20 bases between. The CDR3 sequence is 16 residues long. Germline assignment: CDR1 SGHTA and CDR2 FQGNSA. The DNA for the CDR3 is TGTGCCAGCAGCTACCCCGGGTCCGGCGGAGTGAATGAGCAGTTCTTC. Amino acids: CASSYPGSGGVNEQFF.

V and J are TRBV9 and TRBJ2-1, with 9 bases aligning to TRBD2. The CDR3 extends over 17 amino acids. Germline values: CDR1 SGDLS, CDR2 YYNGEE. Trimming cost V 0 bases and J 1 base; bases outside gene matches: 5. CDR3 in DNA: TGTGCCAGCAGCGTAGGTCTCAGCGGGAGGTCCTACAATGAGCAGTTCTTC. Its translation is CASSVGLSGRSYNEQFF.